These T cell receptor beta chains were read from a single sample in a study of technical replicates of blood from several donors. The method was immunoSEQ multiplex PCR; TCRdb's version includes in-frame clones alone and lacks a portion of them. The table shows more than 90,000 clones, with roughly 95% occurring only once. The sequenced sample was T cells isolated from PBMCs. The receptor source for this set is a human donor in good health. CDR3s include the opening cysteine and the closing phenylalanine or tryptophan. Fields, in order: V gene, J gene, clone size, D gene, CDR3 protein, CDR3 DNA. The D gene is left open where the match is weak. Where a row states a size, it is once, few, many or the class of an expanded clone; other rows omit it.

TRBV5-4	TRBJ2-3	.	TRBD2	CASSLLSGGSTDTQYF	TGTGCCAGCAGCTTACTTAGCGGGGGTAGCACAGATACGCAGTATTTT
TRBV28	TRBJ2-7	.	.	CASSDTRHPYEQYF	TGTGCCAGCAGTGATACTAGACATCCCTACGAGCAGTACTTC
TRBV19	TRBJ1-5	once	TRBD1	CASSIDVQGVGQPQHF	TGTGCCAGTAGTATAGATGTACAGGGGGTTGGTCAGCCCCAGCATTTT
TRBV13	TRBJ1-2	.	.	CASSFQGTNGYTF	TGTGCCAGCAGCTTTCAGGGAACTAATGGCTACACCTTC
TRBV6-5	TRBJ2-3	.	TRBD2	CASRPTSLADTQYF	TGTGCCAGCAGGCCGACTAGCTTGGCAGATACGCAGTATTTT
TRBV18	TRBJ2-1	.	TRBD1	CASSGTGAGEQFF	TGTGCCAGCTCAGGCACAGGGGCGGGTGAGCAGTTCTTC
TRBV5-1	TRBJ2-7	.	.	CASSSGQSQEQYF	TGCGCCAGCAGCTCCGGACAGAGCCAAGAGCAGTACTTC
TRBV27	TRBJ2-3	.	.	CASSLIPISLGEYTDTQYF	TGTGCCAGCAGTTTAATCCCGATTTCGCTAGGGGAATACACAGATACGCAGTATTTT
TRBV5-6	TRBJ2-5	.	.	CASHWGRGETQYF	TGTGCCAGCCACTGGGGCAGGGGAGAGACCCAGTACTTC
TRBV11-2	TRBJ1-4	few	.	CASSSTGLNEKLFF	TGTGCCAGCAGCTCTACAGGTCTCAATGAAAAACTGTTTTTT
TRBV15	TRBJ2-7	.	TRBD2	CATSRDFGTSVYEQYF	TGTGCCACCAGCAGAGATTTCGGGACTAGCGTGTACGAGCAGTACTTC
TRBV2	TRBJ1-2	few	.	CASSVYSYGYTF	TGTGCCAGCAGTGTCTACAGCTATGGCTACACCTTC
TRBV5-8	TRBJ2-5	.	.	CASSLALVETQYF	TGTGCCAGCAGCTTGGCCCTAGTGGAGACCCAGTACTTC
TRBV9	TRBJ2-5	once	TRBD1	CASSPGQGSETQYF	TGTGCCAGCAGCCCCGGACAGGGTTCAGAGACCCAGTACTTC
TRBV21-1	TRBJ2-5	.	.	CASRHTGPTRGETQYF	TGTGCCAGCAGACACACCGGACCTACGCGGGGGGAGACCCAGTACTTC
TRBV27	TRBJ2-5	.	.	CASSLVQKETQYF	TGTGCCAGCAGTTTAGTACAGAAAGAGACCCAGTACTTC
TRBV10-1	TRBJ2-3	.	TRBD1	CASSSGQGPDTQYF	TGCGCCAGCAGCTCGGGACAGGGTCCAGATACGCAGTATTTT
TRBV5-6	TRBJ2-5	.	TRBD2	CASNDPGLAGGPETQYF	TGTGCCAGCAACGATCCGGGACTAGCGGGGGGGCCCGAGACCCAGTACTTC
TRBV5-4	TRBJ2-1	.	TRBD1	CASSIGTGTSYNEQFF	TGTGCCAGCAGCATAGGGACAGGCACTTCCTACAATGAGCAGTTCTTC
TRBV7-6	TRBJ2-5	.	TRBD2	CASSLAALEFLAGVGQETQYF	TGTGCCAGCAGCTTAGCAGCCTTAGAGTTCCTAGCGGGAGTAGGCCAAGAGACCCAGTACTTC
TRBV7-9	TRBJ1-2	.	.	CASSSPGGVYNYGYTF	TGTGCCAGCAGTTCTCCGGGGGGGGTGTATAACTATGGCTACACCTTC
TRBV6-6	TRBJ1-2	.	.	CASSPGLYGYTF	TGTGCCAGCAGTCCAGGGCTATATGGCTACACCTTC
TRBV25-1	TRBJ1-3	.	.	CASSVHGNTIYF	TGTGCCAGCAGTGTCCATGGAAACACCATATATTTT
TRBV4-1	TRBJ1-4	once	TRBD1	CASSQEPVTGDLFATNEKLFF	TGCGCCAGCAGCCAAGAGCCGGTAACAGGGGACCTGTTTGCAACTAATGAAAAACTGTTTTTT
TRBV6-6	TRBJ2-5	.	.	CAGFKEGAIQETQYF	TGTGCCGGTTTCAAGGAGGGGGCCATCCAAGAGACCCAGTACTTC
TRBV6-4	TRBJ2-1	.	TRBD1	CASSDLPGDRGNEQFF	TGTGCCAGCAGTGACCTCCCCGGGGACAGGGGCAATGAGCAGTTCTTC
TRBV2	TRBJ2-3	once	TRBD1	CASNTGQGGGNTQYF	TGTGCCAGCAACACGGGACAGGGGGGAGGGAATACGCAGTATTTT
TRBV6-5	TRBJ2-5	.	TRBD2	CASRAGTIQETQYF	TGTGCCAGCAGAGCCGGGACTATACAAGAGACCCAGTACTTC
TRBV4-1	TRBJ1-1	.	.	CASSQGSNGRAVSEAFF	TGCGCCAGCAGCCAAGGCAGCAATGGCAGGGCGGTTTCTGAAGCTTTCTTT